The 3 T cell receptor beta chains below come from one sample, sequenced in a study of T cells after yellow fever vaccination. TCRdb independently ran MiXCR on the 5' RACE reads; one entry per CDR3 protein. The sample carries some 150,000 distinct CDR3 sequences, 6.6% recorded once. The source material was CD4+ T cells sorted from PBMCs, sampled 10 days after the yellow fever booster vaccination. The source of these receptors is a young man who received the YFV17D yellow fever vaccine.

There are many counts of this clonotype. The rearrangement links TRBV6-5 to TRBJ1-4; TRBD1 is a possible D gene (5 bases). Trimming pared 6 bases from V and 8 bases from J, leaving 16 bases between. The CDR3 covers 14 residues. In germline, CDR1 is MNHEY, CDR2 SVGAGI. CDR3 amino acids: CASRPGGVGEKLFF. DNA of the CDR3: TGTGCCAGCAGACCTGGGGGGGTAGGCGAAAAACTGTTTTTT.

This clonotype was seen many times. The CDR3 region is CASSLLRESHNEQFF. CDR3 nucleotide sequence: TGTGCCAGCAGTTTACTCCGGGAGAGCCACAATGAGCAGTTCTTC. The rearrangement uses TRBV27 and TRBJ2-1; a possible D gene is TRBD2 (6 bases). With 2 bases removed from V and 5 bases from J, the gap between germline ends came to 13 bases. From germline, CDR1 is MNHEY and CDR2 SMNVEV (reference sequence). The length of the CDR3 is 15 residues.

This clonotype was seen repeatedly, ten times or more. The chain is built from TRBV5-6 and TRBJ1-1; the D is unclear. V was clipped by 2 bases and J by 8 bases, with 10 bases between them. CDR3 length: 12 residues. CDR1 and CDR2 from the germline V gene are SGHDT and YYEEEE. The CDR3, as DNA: TGTGCCAGCAGCTTCATTGCTCGGGAAGCTTTCTTT. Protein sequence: CASSFIAREAFF. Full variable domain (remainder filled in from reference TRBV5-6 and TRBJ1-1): DAGVTQSPTHLIKTRGQQVTLRCSPKSGHDTVSWYQQALGQGPQFIFQYYEEEERQRGNFPDRFSGHQFPNYSSELNVNALLLGDSALYLCASSFIAREAFFGQGTRLTVV.